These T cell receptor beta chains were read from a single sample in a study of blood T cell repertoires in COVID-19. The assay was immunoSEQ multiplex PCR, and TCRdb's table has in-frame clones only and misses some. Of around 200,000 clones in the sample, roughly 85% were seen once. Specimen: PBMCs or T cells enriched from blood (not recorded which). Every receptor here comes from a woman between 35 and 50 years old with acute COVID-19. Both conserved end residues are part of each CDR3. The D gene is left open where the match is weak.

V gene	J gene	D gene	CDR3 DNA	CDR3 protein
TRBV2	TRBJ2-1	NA	TGTGCCAGCAGTGGGACAGAGCTGCCCGATGAGCAGTTCTTC	CASSGTELPDEQFF
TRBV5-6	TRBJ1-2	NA	TGTGCCAGCAGCTTGGGCGGGTCCCCTTATACCTTC	CASSLGGSPYTF
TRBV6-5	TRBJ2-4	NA	TGTGCCAGCAGTTACTCAGGGGCTCCGGAAAACATTCAGTACTTC	CASSYSGAPENIQYF
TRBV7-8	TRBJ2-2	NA	TGTGCCAGCAGCTCCCCTTTTCGGCAGGCTGGGGAGCTGTTTTTT	CASSSPFRQAGELFF
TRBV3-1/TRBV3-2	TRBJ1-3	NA	TGTGCCAGCAGCTCGATGAGGGGAAACACCATATATTTT	CASSSMRGNTIYF
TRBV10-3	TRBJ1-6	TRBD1	TGTGCCACCAGCGGGACAGGTACGAATTCACCCCTCCACTTT	CATSGTGTNSPLHF
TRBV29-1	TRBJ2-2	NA	TGCAGCGTTGAGGGACACTCGAGGGGGGAGCTGTTTTTT	CSVEGHSRGELFF
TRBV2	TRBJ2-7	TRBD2	TGTGCCAGCAGTAAAGAGCTAGCGGGGGGGCAAGAGCAGTACTTC	CASSKELAGGQEQYF
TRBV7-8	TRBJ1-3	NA	TGTGCCAGCAGCCTCTCCTCCAACACCATATATTTT	CASSLSSNTIYF
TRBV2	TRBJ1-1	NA	TGTGCCAGCAGTGACCCGGTGAACACTGAAGCTTTCTTT	CASSDPVNTEAFF
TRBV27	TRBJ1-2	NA	TGTGCCAGCAGTTTAGGTACAGGGTTCGATGGCTACACCTTC	CASSLGTGFDGYTF
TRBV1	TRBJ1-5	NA	TGCACCAGCAGCCCCAGGACAGAGGGCAATCAGCCCCAGCATTTT	CTSSPRTEGNQPQHF
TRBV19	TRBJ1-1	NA	TGTGCCAGCCCCCCTTTTAAGGGGCAGAACACTGAAGCTTTCTTT	CASPPFKGQNTEAFF
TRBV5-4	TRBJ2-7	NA	TGTGCCAGCAGGCCGGGGACAACTGGCGAGCAGTACTTC	CASRPGTTGEQYF
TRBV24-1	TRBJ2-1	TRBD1	TGTGCCACCAGTGACCGGGGACAGGGGGTGTCTAATGAGCAGTTCTTC	CATSDRGQGVSNEQFF
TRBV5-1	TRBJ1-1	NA	TGCGCCAGCAGCTTGGAGAGAGGTTCGACTGAAGCTTTCTTT	CASSLERGSTEAFF
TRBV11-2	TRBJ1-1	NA	TGTGCCAGCAGCTCACGACCCGACAGGAAGAACACTGAAGCTTTCTTT	CASSSRPDRKNTEAFF
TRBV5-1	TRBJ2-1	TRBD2	TGCGCCAGCAGCTTGGAACGGGGGGGCCATAATGAGCAGTTCTTC	CASSLERGGHNEQFF
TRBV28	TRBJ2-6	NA	TGTGCCAGCACTCCCGCTGGGGCCAACGTCCTGACTTTC	CASTPAGANVLTF
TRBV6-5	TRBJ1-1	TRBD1	TGTGCCAGCAGAGGGGGCCTAAGTGGTGAAGCTTTCTTT	CASRGGLSGEAFF
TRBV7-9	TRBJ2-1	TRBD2	TGTGCCAGCAGCTTAGATCCCCTAGCGGGAAACAATGAGCAGTTCTTC	CASSLDPLAGNNEQFF
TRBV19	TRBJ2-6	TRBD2	TGTGCCAGTAGGCGCGGGGGGGCCGTCTCTGGGGCCAACGTCCTGACTTTC	CASRRGGAVSGANVLTF
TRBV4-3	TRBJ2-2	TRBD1	TGCGCCAGCAGCCAGGAAAGGACAGGGGCGTTTACCGGGGAGCTGTTTTTT	CASSQERTGAFTGELFF
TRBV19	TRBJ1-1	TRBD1	TGTGCCAGTAGTACCGGGACAGCATTTGAAGCTTTCTTT	CASSTGTAFEAFF
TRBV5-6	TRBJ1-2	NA	TGTGCCAGCAGCCCAGATTCAGGGAATCTAAACTATGGCTACACCTTC	CASSPDSGNLNYGYTF
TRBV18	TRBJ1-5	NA	TGTGCCAGCTCGTCGGGGGTGCCGAGTCAGCCCCAGCATTTT	CASSSGVPSQPQHF
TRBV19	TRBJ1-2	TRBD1	TGTGCCAGTAGAGATCCCCCCCGCAGGGGGTTAGGAGGCTACACCTTC	CASRDPPRRGLGGYTF
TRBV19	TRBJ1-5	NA	TGTGCCAGTAGTATTAGGGGGTACCAGCCCCAGCATTTT	CASSIRGYQPQHF
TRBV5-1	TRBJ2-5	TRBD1	TGCGCCAGCAGCTTGGATCAGGGGGCAAAAGAGACCCAGTACTTC	CASSLDQGAKETQYF
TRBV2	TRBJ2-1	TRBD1	TGTGCCAGCAGTCTCACTCCCAGGGGGTACAATGAGCAGTTCTTC	CASSLTPRGYNEQFF
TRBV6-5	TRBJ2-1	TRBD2	TGTGCCAGCACCACGGGGGGGGAGCAGTTCTTC	CASTTGGEQFF
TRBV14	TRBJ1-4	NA	TGTGCCAGCAGCCTTAATGGGGGGGTCGATGAAAAACTGTTTTTT	CASSLNGGVDEKLFF
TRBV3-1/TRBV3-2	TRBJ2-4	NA	TGTGCCAGCAGCCCAACGGGGGGCCATGGGATTCAGTACTTC	CASSPTGGHGIQYF